These T cell receptor beta chains were read from a single sample in a study of blood T cell repertoires in COVID-19. Using immunoSEQ multiplex PCR, the repertoire was profiled, and TCRdb retains in-frame clones only, with some absent. The table has fewer than 300,000 clones, roughly 85% seen once. Input material: peripheral blood. These TCRs come from a man over 45 with active or convalescent COVID-19. Each CDR3 is given with its conserved first and last residue. The D gene is left open where the match is weak. Clone size is shown for a subset of rows, as once, few, many or a class of expanded clone.

V	length	size	J	D	CDR3	DNA
TRBV7-9	15	few	TRBJ2-5	-	CASSPIAIKQETQYF	TGTGCCAGCAGCCCCATAGCGATAAAGCAAGAGACCCAGTACTTC
TRBV5-6	14	-	TRBJ2-2	TRBD2	CASSLAGGAGELFF	TGTGCCAGCAGCTTGGCGGGAGGGGCCGGGGAGCTGTTTTTT
TRBV2	18	-	TRBJ2-1	-	CASSGRDRNKRESNEQFF	TGTGCCAGCAGTGGTCGGGACAGAAACAAGCGGGAGAGCAATGAGCAGTTCTTC
TRBV9	19	-	TRBJ2-5	TRBD1	CASSVGEYEWDRVGETQYF	TGTGCCAGCAGCGTAGGGGAGTATGAATGGGACAGGGTCGGGGAGACCCAGTACTTC
TRBV10-3	16	-	TRBJ2-3	-	CAIGSVGSEGTDTQYF	TGTGCCATCGGGTCGGTCGGGAGTGAGGGCACAGATACGCAGTATTTT
TRBV4-2	14	-	TRBJ2-1	-	CASSQPRLVNEQFF	TGTGCCAGCAGCCAACCCAGACTAGTCAATGAGCAGTTCTTC
TRBV2	16	-	TRBJ2-2	TRBD2	CASIPPSGMRTGELFF	TGTGCCAGCATTCCCCCCAGCGGGATGAGGACCGGGGAGCTGTTTTTT
TRBV28	15	-	TRBJ2-1	-	CASSLWRAAYNEQFF	TGTGCCAGCAGTTTATGGCGGGCCGCATACAATGAGCAGTTCTTC
TRBV5-4	12	-	TRBJ2-1	-	CASSLVGGEQFF	TGTGCCAGCAGCTTGGTTGGCGGTGAGCAGTTCTTC
TRBV7-9	14	-	TRBJ1-1	-	CASSTVQGGSEAFF	TGTGCCAGCAGCACCGTTCAGGGAGGGTCTGAAGCTTTCTTT
TRBV29-1	14	-	TRBJ2-5	TRBD2	CSVEDREGRETQYF	TGCAGCGTTGAAGACCGGGAGGGCCGGGAGACCCAGTACTTC
TRBV11-2	13	-	TRBJ2-5	-	CASSLSGEATQYF	TGTGCCAGCAGCTTATCGGGGGAAGCGACCCAGTACTTC